This is a list of T cell receptor beta chains from one sample in a study of human T cells and chemical hapten exposure. TCRdb analysed the RACE reads with MiXCR anew, one entry per CDR3 protein. Of some 200,000 distinct CDR3 sequences listed, around 24% are singletons. The starting material was whole blood, obtained in connection with sensitization to the hapten diphenylcyclopropenone (DPC). These receptors all come from a woman aged 50 to 65 with alopecia areata. Some clones in this sample may be carry-over from other donors' samples. CDR3s include the opening cysteine and the closing phenylalanine or tryptophan. The D gene is left open where the match is weak. Not every row has a clone size; where given, it reads once, few, many or a size class.

abundance: NA; v_gene: TRBV20-1; len: 12; d_gene: TRBD1; j_gene: TRBJ1-4; CDR3nt: TGCAGTGCCGGGACAGGGGACGAAAAACTGTTTTTT; CDR3aa: CSAGTGDEKLFF
abundance: few; v_gene: TRBV20-1; len: 14; d_gene: NA; j_gene: TRBJ1-1; CDR3nt: TGCAGTGCTAGAGCTCGATGGGAGGACACTGAAGCTTTCTTT; CDR3aa: CSARARWEDTEAFF
abundance: few; v_gene: TRBV7-2; len: 16; d_gene: TRBD2; j_gene: TRBJ2-3; CDR3nt: TGTGCCAGCAGCTCTCAAGCGGGAGGGCCCGCAGATACGCAGTATTTT; CDR3aa: CASSSQAGGPADTQYF
abundance: NA; v_gene: TRBV2; len: 15; d_gene: NA; j_gene: TRBJ2-2; CDR3nt: TGTGCCAGCAGGTTCGGCAGCGTGAACACCGGGGAGCTGTTTTTT; CDR3aa: CASRFGSVNTGELFF
abundance: NA; v_gene: TRBV5-1; len: 14; d_gene: TRBD2; j_gene: TRBJ2-7; CDR3nt: TGCGCCAGCAGTCTTGGCGGGAGTAGCAACGAGCAGTACTTC; CDR3aa: CASSLGGSSNEQYF
abundance: NA; v_gene: TRBV27; len: 13; d_gene: NA; j_gene: TRBJ2-5; CDR3nt: TGTGCCAGCAGTCTACCCGCCCAAGAGACCCAGTACTTC; CDR3aa: CASSLPAQETQYF
abundance: few; v_gene: TRBV6-1; len: 14; d_gene: TRBD1; j_gene: TRBJ1-3; CDR3nt: TGTGCCAGCGGGGACAGGAGCTCTGGAAACACCATATATTTT; CDR3aa: CASGDRSSGNTIYF
abundance: NA; v_gene: TRBV2; len: 14; d_gene: NA; j_gene: TRBJ2-1; CDR3nt: TGTGCCAGCACCTCAAGGGCCACTTACAATGAGCAGTTCTTC; CDR3aa: CASTSRATYNEQFF
abundance: NA; v_gene: TRBV2; len: 12; d_gene: NA; j_gene: TRBJ2-1; CDR3nt: TGTGCCAGCAATAGTGACGTTAGTGAGCAGTTCTTC; CDR3aa: CASNSDVSEQFF
abundance: NA; v_gene: TRBV29-1; len: 13; d_gene: NA; j_gene: TRBJ1-1; CDR3nt: TGCAGCGGCGCACAGGAGGCGAACACTGAAGCTTTCTTT; CDR3aa: CSGAQEANTEAFF
abundance: NA; v_gene: TRBV10-3; len: 15; d_gene: TRBD2; j_gene: TRBJ2-1; CDR3nt: TGTGCCATCAGTGAAGGGACTAGCGCCTACAATGAGCAGTTCTTC; CDR3aa: CAISEGTSAYNEQFF
abundance: NA; v_gene: TRBV9; len: 15; d_gene: TRBD2; j_gene: TRBJ2-7; CDR3nt: TGTGCCAGCAGCCCCCTAGCGGGAGGGCCGTCCGAGCAGTACTTC; CDR3aa: CASSPLAGGPSEQYF
abundance: once; v_gene: TRBV6-6; len: 17; d_gene: NA; j_gene: TRBJ2-3; CDR3nt: TGTGCCAGCGAAACGGGTACCCTTAGCAGCTTCACAGATACGCAGTATTTT; CDR3aa: CASETGTLSSFTDTQYF
abundance: NA; v_gene: TRBV5-1; len: 14; d_gene: NA; j_gene: TRBJ1-1; CDR3nt: TGCGCCAGCAGCTTGGTCGGGGTGATCACTGAAGCTTTCTTT; CDR3aa: CASSLVGVITEAFF
abundance: NA; v_gene: TRBV28; len: 14; d_gene: NA; j_gene: TRBJ2-7; CDR3nt: TGTGCCAGCAGTTTATGGGCGGTTCAGTACGAGCAGTACTTC; CDR3aa: CASSLWAVQYEQYF
abundance: many; v_gene: TRBV15; len: 14; d_gene: TRBD1; j_gene: TRBJ2-3; CDR3nt: TGTGCCACCAGCGGAGGGACAGGAACAGATACGCAGTATTTT; CDR3aa: CATSGGTGTDTQYF
abundance: NA; v_gene: TRBV29-1; len: 13; d_gene: NA; j_gene: TRBJ1-1; CDR3nt: TGCAGCGTGGAGGTCTCGGGGGACACTGAAGCTTTCTTT; CDR3aa: CSVEVSGDTEAFF
abundance: NA; v_gene: TRBV7-2; len: 12; d_gene: NA; j_gene: TRBJ1-3; CDR3nt: TGTGCCAGCAGCTCCCTTCGGAACACCATATATTTT; CDR3aa: CASSSLRNTIYF
abundance: NA; v_gene: TRBV6-5; len: 17; d_gene: TRBD1; j_gene: TRBJ2-4; CDR3nt: TGTGCCAGCAGTTCCCCAACAGGGGTTCCAGCCAAAAACATTCAGTACTTC; CDR3aa: CASSSPTGVPAKNIQYF
abundance: few; v_gene: TRBV5-1; len: 16; d_gene: TRBD1; j_gene: TRBJ1-1; CDR3nt: TGCGCCAGCAGCTTGACCGACAGGGGCCTGAACACTGAAGCTTTCTTT; CDR3aa: CASSLTDRGLNTEAFF
abundance: few; v_gene: TRBV23-1; len: 19; d_gene: NA; j_gene: TRBJ2-2; CDR3nt: NA; CDR3aa: CASNTKTSSGRAAPGSCFF
abundance: NA; v_gene: TRBV15; len: 15; d_gene: NA; j_gene: TRBJ2-3; CDR3nt: TGTGCCACCAGCAGAGGATATCCGGCCCTGGATACGCAGTATTTT; CDR3aa: CATSRGYPALDTQYF
abundance: few; v_gene: TRBV20-1; len: 13; d_gene: NA; j_gene: TRBJ2-1; CDR3nt: TGCAGTGCTAGTGGGGACAACTACAATGAGCAGTTCTTC; CDR3aa: CSASGDNYNEQFF
abundance: NA; v_gene: TRBV5-1; len: 16; d_gene: NA; j_gene: TRBJ2-2; CDR3nt: TGCGCCAGCAGCTTCAGGGGCGCTTCGGGCACCGGGGAGCTGTTTTTT; CDR3aa: CASSFRGASGTGELFF
abundance: many; v_gene: TRBV29-1; len: 11; d_gene: NA; j_gene: TRBJ2-2; CDR3nt: TGCAGCGTTGCGGGAGACGGGGAGCTGTTTTTT; CDR3aa: CSVAGDGELFF
abundance: NA; v_gene: TRBV5-6; len: 19; d_gene: TRBD2; j_gene: TRBJ2-1; CDR3nt: TGTGCCAGCAGCTCACCGGGACTAGCGGGAGCCCCGGGGTACAATGAGCAGTTCTTC; CDR3aa: CASSSPGLAGAPGYNEQFF
abundance: NA; v_gene: TRBV6-2/TRBV6-3; len: 15; d_gene: NA; j_gene: TRBJ1-1; CDR3nt: TGTGCCAGCATGCCGGGGGGAAAAATGAACACTGAAGCTTTCTTT; CDR3aa: CASMPGGKMNTEAFF
abundance: NA; v_gene: TRBV6-5; len: 12; d_gene: NA; j_gene: TRBJ2-7; CDR3nt: TGTGCCAGCAGTTACGGGGTTGGCGAGCAGTACTTC; CDR3aa: CASSYGVGEQYF
abundance: NA; v_gene: TRBV5-1; len: 15; d_gene: TRBD2; j_gene: TRBJ2-1; CDR3nt: TGCGCCAGCAGTTTGACTAGCGGGGTCTACAATGAGCAGTTCTTC; CDR3aa: CASSLTSGVYNEQFF
abundance: NA; v_gene: TRBV20-1; len: 15; d_gene: TRBD2; j_gene: TRBJ2-5; CDR3nt: TGCAGTGCTAGATCCGGGACTAGCGGACAAGAAACCCAGTACTTC; CDR3aa: CSARSGTSGQETQYF
abundance: few; v_gene: TRBV10-1; len: 19; d_gene: TRBD2; j_gene: TRBJ2-2; CDR3nt: TGCGCCAGCACTCCAAGGGGACTAGCGGGAGGGCCGGGGGCCGGGGAGCTGTTTTTT; CDR3aa: CASTPRGLAGGPGAGELFF
abundance: few; v_gene: TRBV12-3/TRBV12-4; len: 11; d_gene: TRBD1; j_gene: TRBJ2-7; CDR3nt: TGTGCCAGCGCCAGGGGGCACGAGCAGTACTTC; CDR3aa: CASARGHEQYF
abundance: NA; v_gene: TRBV29-1; len: 15; d_gene: TRBD2; j_gene: TRBJ2-2; CDR3nt: TGCAGCGCACGTACCGGAGTGGCGGGAGCCGGGGAGCTGTTTTTT; CDR3aa: CSARTGVAGAGELFF